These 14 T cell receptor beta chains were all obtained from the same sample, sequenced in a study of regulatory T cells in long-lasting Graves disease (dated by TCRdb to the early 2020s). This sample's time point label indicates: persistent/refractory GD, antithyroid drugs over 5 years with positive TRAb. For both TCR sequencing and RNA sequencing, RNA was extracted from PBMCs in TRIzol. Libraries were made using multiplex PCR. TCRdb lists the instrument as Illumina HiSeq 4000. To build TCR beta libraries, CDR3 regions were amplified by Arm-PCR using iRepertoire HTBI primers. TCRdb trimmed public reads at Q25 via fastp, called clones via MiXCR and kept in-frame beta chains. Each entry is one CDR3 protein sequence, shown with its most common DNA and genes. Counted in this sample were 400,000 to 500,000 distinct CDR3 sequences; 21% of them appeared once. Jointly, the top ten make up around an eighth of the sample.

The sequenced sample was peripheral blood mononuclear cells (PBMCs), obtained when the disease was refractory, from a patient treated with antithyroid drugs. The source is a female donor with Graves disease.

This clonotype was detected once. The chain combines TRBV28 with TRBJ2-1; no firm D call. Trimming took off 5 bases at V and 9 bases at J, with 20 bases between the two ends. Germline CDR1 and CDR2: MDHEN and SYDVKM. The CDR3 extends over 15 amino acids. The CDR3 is CASSALREGKSEQFF. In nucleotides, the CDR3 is TGTGCCAGCAGTGCCCTGCGAGAAGGTAAAAGTGAGCAGTTCTTC.

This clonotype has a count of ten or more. The DNA of the CDR3 is TGTGCCAGCAGTGACCAGGGGGCGAAAGGAAACACCATATATTTT. Translated, it gives CASSDQGAKGNTIYF. The chain couples TRBV2 to TRBJ1-3, with TRBD1 matching 8 bases. V shed 3 bases and J 4 bases; nucleotides not matched to a gene: 5. The germline gives CDR1 SNHLY, CDR2 FYNNEI. This CDR3 has 15 amino acids.

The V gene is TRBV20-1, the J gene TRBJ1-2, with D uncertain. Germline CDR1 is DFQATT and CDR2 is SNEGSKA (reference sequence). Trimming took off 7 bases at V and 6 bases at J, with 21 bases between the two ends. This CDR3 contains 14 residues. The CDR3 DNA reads TGCAGTGTTAAAAGGAACTATGCGGATAATGGCTACACCTTC. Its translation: CSVKRNYADNGYTF.

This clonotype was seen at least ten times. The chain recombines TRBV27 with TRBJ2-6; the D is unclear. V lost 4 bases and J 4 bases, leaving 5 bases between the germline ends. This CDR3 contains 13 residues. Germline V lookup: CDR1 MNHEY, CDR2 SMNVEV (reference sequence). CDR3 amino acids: CASSWAGANVLTF. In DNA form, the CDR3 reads TGTGCCAGCAGTTGGGCCGGGGCCAACGTCCTGACTTTC.

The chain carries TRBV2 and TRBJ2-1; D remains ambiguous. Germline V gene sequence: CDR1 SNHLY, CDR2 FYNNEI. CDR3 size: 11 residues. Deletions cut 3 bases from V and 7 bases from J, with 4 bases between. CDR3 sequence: CASSENNEQFF. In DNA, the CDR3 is TGTGCCAGCAGTGAGAATAATGAGCAGTTCTTC.

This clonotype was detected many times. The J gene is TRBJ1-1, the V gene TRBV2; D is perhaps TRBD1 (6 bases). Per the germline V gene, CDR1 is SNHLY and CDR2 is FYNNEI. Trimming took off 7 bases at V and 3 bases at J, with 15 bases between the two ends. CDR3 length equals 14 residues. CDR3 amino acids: CASKKGEADTEAFF. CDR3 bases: TGTGCCAGCAAGAAGGGGGAAGCGGACACTGAAGCTTTCTTT.

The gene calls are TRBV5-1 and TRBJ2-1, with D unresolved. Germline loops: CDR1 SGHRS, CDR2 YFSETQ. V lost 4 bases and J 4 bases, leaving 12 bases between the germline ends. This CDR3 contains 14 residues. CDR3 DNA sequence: TGCGCCAGCAGCGACCCTCGCATGTACAATGAGCAGTTCTTC. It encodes CASSDPRMYNEQFF. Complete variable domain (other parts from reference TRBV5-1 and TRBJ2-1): KAGVTQTPRYLIKTRGQQVTLSCSPISGHRSVSWYQQTPGQGLQFLFEYFSETQRNKGNFPGRFSGRQFSNSRSEMNVSTLELGDSALYLCASSDPRMYNEQFFGPGTRLTVL.

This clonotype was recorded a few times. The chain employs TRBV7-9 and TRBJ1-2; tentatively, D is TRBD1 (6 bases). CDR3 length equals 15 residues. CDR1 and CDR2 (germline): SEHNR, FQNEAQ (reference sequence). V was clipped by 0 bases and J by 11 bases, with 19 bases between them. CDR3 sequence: CASSLADSGQPWYTF. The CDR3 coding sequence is TGTGCCAGCAGCTTAGCGGACTCGGGACAACCCTGGTACACCTTC.

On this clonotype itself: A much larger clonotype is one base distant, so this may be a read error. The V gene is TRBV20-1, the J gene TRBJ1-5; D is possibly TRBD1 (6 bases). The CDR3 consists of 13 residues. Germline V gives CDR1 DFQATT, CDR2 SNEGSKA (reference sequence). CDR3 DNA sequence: TGCAGTGCCGGGGGCAGAGTCAATCCGCCCCAGCATTTT. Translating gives CSAGGRVNPPQHF.

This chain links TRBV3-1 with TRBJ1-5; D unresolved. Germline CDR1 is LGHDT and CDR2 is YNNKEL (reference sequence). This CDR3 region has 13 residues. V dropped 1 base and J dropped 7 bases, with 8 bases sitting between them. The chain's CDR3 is CASSQGRGQPQHF. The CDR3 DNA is TGTGCCAGCAGCCAAGGAAGAGGACAGCCCCAGCATTTT.

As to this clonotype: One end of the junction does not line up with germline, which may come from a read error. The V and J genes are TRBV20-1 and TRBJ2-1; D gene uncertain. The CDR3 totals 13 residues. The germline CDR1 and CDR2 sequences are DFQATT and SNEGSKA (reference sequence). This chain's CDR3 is CSARIAPYNERFF. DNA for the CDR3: TGCAGTGCTAGAATAGCCCCCTACAATGAGCGGTTCTTC.

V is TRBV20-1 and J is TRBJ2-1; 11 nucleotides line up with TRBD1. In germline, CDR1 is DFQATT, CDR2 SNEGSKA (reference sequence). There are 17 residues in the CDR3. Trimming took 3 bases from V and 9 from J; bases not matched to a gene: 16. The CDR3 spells CSASPFRGTGGLFEQFF. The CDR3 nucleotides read TGCAGTGCTAGCCCCTTCCGAGGGACAGGGGGTTTGTTTGAGCAGTTCTTC.

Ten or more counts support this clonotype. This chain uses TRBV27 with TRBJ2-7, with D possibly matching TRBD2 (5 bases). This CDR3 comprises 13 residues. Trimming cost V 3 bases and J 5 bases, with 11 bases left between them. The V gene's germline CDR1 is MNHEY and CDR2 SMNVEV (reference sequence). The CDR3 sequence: CASSFKRWDEQYF. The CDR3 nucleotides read TGTGCCAGCAGTTTTAAGCGGTGGGACGAGCAGTACTTC.

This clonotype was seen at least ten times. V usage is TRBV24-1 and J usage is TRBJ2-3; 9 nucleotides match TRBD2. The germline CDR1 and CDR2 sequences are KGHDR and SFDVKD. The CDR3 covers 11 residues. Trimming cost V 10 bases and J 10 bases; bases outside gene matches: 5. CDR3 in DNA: TGTGCCACAATAGCGGGAGTGGCGCAGTATTTT. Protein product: CATIAGVAQYF.